This TCR beta chain comes out of a study of blood T cell repertoires in COVID-19. CDR3 length equals 13 residues. Between the trimmed V and J ends, which lost 2 bases and 2 bases, there was a span of 7 bases. The germline V gene encodes CDR1 MNHEY and CDR2 SVGAGI. Libraries were prepared by immunoSEQ multiplex PCR; TCRdb keeps only in-frame clonotypes and omits some of them. The sample lists 300,000 or so clones, around 87% occurring once. The material sequenced was peripheral blood. This sequence was found in a woman between 35 and 50 years old who had recovered from COVID-19. J is TRBJ2-7 and V is TRBV6-5; D is unclear. The CDR3, as DNA: TGTGCCAGCAGTTACCCAGGAACCTACGAGCAGTACTTC. It translates to CASSYPGTYEQYF.